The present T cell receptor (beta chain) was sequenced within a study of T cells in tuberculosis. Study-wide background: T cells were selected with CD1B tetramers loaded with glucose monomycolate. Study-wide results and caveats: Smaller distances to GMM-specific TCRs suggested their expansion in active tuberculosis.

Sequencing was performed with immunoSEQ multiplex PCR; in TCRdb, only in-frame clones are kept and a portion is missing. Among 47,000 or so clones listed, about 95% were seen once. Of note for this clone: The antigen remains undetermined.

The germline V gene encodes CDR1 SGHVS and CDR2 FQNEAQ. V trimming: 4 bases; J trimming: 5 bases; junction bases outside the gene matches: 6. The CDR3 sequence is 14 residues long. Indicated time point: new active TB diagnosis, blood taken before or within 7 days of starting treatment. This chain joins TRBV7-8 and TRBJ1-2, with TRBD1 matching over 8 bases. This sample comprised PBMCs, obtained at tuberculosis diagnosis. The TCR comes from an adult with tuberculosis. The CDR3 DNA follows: TGTGCCAGCAGCTCCCAGGGGGCTGAGTATGGCTACACCTTC. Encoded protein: CASSSQGAEYGYTF.